Following are 25 T cell receptor beta chains from one sample sequenced in a study of cytomegalovirus exposure and HLA in healthy donors. PCR used 60 Vbeta primers and 13 Jbeta primers. Only in-frame clones appear in the TCRdb table, and some are missing; sequencing was by immunoSEQ multiplex PCR. The repertoire holds 120,000 or so clones, 70% to 80% seen once, with about 2.6% in the top ten. The sequencing input was PBMCs. The receptors were sampled from a woman in her thirties or forties in good health and CMV-seropositive.

This chain connects TRBV27 to TRBJ1-2; D is undetermined. The germline V and J ends were trimmed by 6 bases and 5 bases, with 13 bases remaining between them. The CDR3 has 13 amino acids. Germline-derived CDR1 and CDR2 are MNHEY and SMNVEV (reference sequence). CDR3 bases: TGTGCCAGCAGGCTCGCGGGCGGGTATGGCTACACCTTC. The encoded protein is CASRLAGGYGYTF.

The rearrangement uses TRBV13 and TRBJ2-3; 7 bases are shared with TRBD1. Germline V gene lookup returns CDR1 PRHDT and CDR2 FYEKMQ (reference sequence). The CDR3 is 14 amino acids. The junction had 9 bases not matched to a gene; V was cut back by 8 bases and J by 4 bases. CDR3 loop: CASGDRIYSDTQYF. CDR3 bases: TGTGCCAGCGGGGACAGAATTTACTCAGATACGCAGTATTTT. Based on the CDR3 plus reference TRBV13 and TRBJ2-3, the full variable domain is AAGVIQSPRHLIKEKRETATLKCYPIPRHDTVYWYQQGPGQDPQFLISFYEKMQSDKGSIPDRFSAQQFSDYHSELNMSSLELGDSALYFCASGDRIYSDTQYFGPGTRLTVL.

The gene calls are TRBV5-1 and TRBJ2-7; weak D call: TRBD1 (6 bases). V lost 0 bases and J 7 bases, leaving 14 bases between the germline ends. Germline loops: CDR1 SGHRS, CDR2 YFSETQ. The CDR3 runs 14 residues. CDR3 sequence reads: CASSLEGRGLEQYF. DNA for the CDR3: TGCGCCAGCAGCTTGGAGGGCAGGGGCTTGGAGCAGTACTTC.

Concerning this clone itself: A junction boundary mismatches the germline segment, possibly from a read error. The chain couples TRBV15 to TRBJ1-1; D ambiguous. Germline V CDR1 and CDR2: LNHNV, YYDKDF (reference sequence). This CDR3 region has 13 residues. The CDR3 region is CAISRQHGTEAFF. Written as DNA, the CDR3 is TGTGCCATCAGCAGGCAGCACGGGACTGAAGCTTTCTTT.

The V and J genes are TRBV27 and TRBJ2-1; no definite D call. There are 15 residues in the CDR3. V was pared by 0 bases and J by 0 bases, with 6 bases between. Germline CDR1 MNHEY, CDR2 SMNVEV (reference sequence). The CDR3 nucleotides read TGTGCCAGCAGTTTATCTTGGAGCTCCTACAATGAGCAGTTCTTC. This encodes CASSLSWSSYNEQFF.

The chain employs TRBV30 and TRBJ1-2; 10 bases align to TRBD1. Germline CDR1 is GTSNPN and CDR2 is SVGIG (reference sequence). This CDR3 is built from 14 residues. The ends lost 4 bases at V and 8 bases at J; junction bases unmatched: 10. The CDR3 sequence: CAWIPQGTGDGYTF. The CDR3 DNA is TGTGCCTGGATTCCCCAGGGGACAGGGGACGGCTACACCTTC.

This rearrangement joins TRBV7-6 to TRBJ2-5; 10 bases fit TRBD2. Unmatched junction bases numbered 5, after V lost 2 bases and J lost 5 bases. CDR3 size: 15 residues. Germline CDR1 SGHVS, CDR2 FNYEAQ. The CDR3 DNA follows: TGTGCCAGCAGCTTACAAGCGGGGGGGACGGAGACCCAGTACTTC. Translated, it gives CASSLQAGGTETQYF.

Only a few counts were recorded for this clone. The chain couples TRBV7-9 to TRBJ2-2; D not resolved. With 2 bases removed from V and 7 bases from J, the gap between germline ends came to 8 bases. CDR3 length: 13 amino acids. The germline CDR1 and CDR2 sequences are SEHNR and FQNEAQ (reference sequence). The CDR3 bases are TGTGCCAGCAGCTTAAATTCCGGCGGGGAGCTGTTTTTT. Translating it yields CASSLNSGGELFF. Together with reference TRBV7-9 and TRBJ2-2, the CDR3 gives the full variable domain: DTGVSQNPRHKITKRGQNVTFRCDPISEHNRLYWYRQTLGQGPEFLTYFQNEAQLEKSRLLSDRFSAERPKGSFSTLEIQRTEQGDSAMYLCASSLNSGGELFFGEGSRLTVL.

The V and J genes are TRBV23-1 and TRBJ2-7, with 11 bases identical to TRBD1. TRBV23-1 is sorted into the ORF group, with uncertain function. The CDR3 totals 19 residues. V was pared by 6 bases and J by 1 base, with 17 bases of the junction left unmatched. The DNA for the CDR3 is TGCGCCAGCAGCTACGCGGACAGGGGGCGACTAGCGGAATCCTACGAGCAGTACTTC. Translating it yields CASSYADRGRLAESYEQYF.

This chain uses TRBV9 with TRBJ1-1; possibly TRBD1 for D (6 bases). The germline V gene has CDR1 SGDLS and CDR2 YYNGEE. The CDR3 has 14 residues. V lost 6 bases to trimming and J lost 0 bases, with 12 bases between them. For the CDR3, the DNA is TGTGCCAGCACCGGGGGGGGGCTGAACACTGAAGCTTTCTTT. Protein: CASTGGGLNTEAFF. The entire variable domain, with the rest obtained from reference TRBV9 and TRBJ1-1, is as follows: DSGVTQTPKHLITATGQRVTLRCSPRSGDLSVYWYQQSLDQGLQFLIQYYNGEERAKGNILERFSAQQFPDLHSELNLSSLELGDSALYFCASTGGGLNTEAFFGQGTRLTVV.

This chain joins TRBV7-9 and TRBJ1-2, with D possibly being TRBD1 (5 bases). Germline V gene data show CDR1 as SEHNR and CDR2 as FQNEAQ (reference sequence). V lost 3 bases, J lost 4 bases, and 12 bases lay in between. This CDR3 region has 14 residues. CDR3 nucleotides: TGTGCCAGCAGCTTTGCGGACATTTCCTATGGCTACACCTTC. Its protein product is CASSFADISYGYTF.

This clone was seen only a few times. The germline gene is not matched at one end of the junction; a read error may be the cause. The gene calls are TRBV7-7 and TRBJ2-1; D unclear. CDR3 size: 13 residues. From germline, CDR1 is SSHAT and CDR2 FNYEAQ (reference sequence). For the CDR3, the DNA is TGTGCTAGCAGCTCAAACCCCGGGAATGAGCAGTTCTTC. Protein: CASSSNPGNEQFF.

The chain couples TRBV9 to TRBJ1-6, with TRBD1 matching 8 bases. This CDR3 is built from 16 residues. In germline, CDR1 is SGDLS, CDR2 YYNGEE. V dropped 0 bases and J dropped 3; count of bases not matched to a gene: 2. In DNA form, the CDR3 reads TGTGCCAGCAGCGTAGGCGGGACAGGCTATAATTCACCCCTCCACTTT. This codes for CASSVGGTGYNSPLHF.

This clone has a handful of counts. The chain has TRBV11-2 and TRBJ1-5, with 10 bases that match TRBD1. V was clipped by 3 bases and J by 6 bases; unmatched bases: 5. The CDR3 length is 15 residues. Germline loops: CDR1 SGHAT, CDR2 FQNNGV. CDR3 amino acids: CASSFDRGHGQPQHF. The CDR3 coding sequence is TGTGCCAGCAGCTTTGACAGGGGGCATGGTCAGCCCCAGCATTTT. Looking up the rest from reference TRBV11-2 and TRBJ1-5 gives the full variable domain: EAGVAQSPRYKIIEKRQSVAFWCNPISGHATLYWYQQILGQGPKLLIQFQNNGVVDDSQLPKDRFSAERLKGVDSTLKIQPAKLEDSAVYLCASSFDRGHGQPQHFGDGTRLSIL.

V and J are TRBV27 and TRBJ2-7, with D possibly being TRBD2 (7 bases). There are 19 residues in the CDR3. Germline V CDR1 and CDR2: MNHEY, SMNVEV (reference sequence). V lost 3 bases, J lost 2 bases, and 26 bases lay in between. CDR3 sequence reads: CASSFRGVLGGGITYEQYF. CDR3 nucleotides: TGTGCCAGCAGTTTCCGGGGGGTTTTGGGGGGCGGGATTACCTACGAGCAGTACTTC.

In this sample, this clone turned up a few times. The J gene is TRBJ2-3, the V gene TRBV29-1, with D tentatively TRBD1 (6 bases). The V and J ends lost 8 bases and 4 bases respectively, with 13 bases between them. Germline CDR1 reads SQVTM; CDR2 reads ANQGSEA. This CDR3 contains 12 residues. The CDR3 reads CSSGQLADTQYF. In nucleotides, the CDR3 is TGCAGCTCAGGACAGTTGGCAGATACGCAGTATTTT.

The V call is TRBV21-1, the J call TRBJ1-2. TRBV21-1 is assigned pseudogene status. The CDR3 sequence is 17 residues long. CDR3 in amino acids: CARGDLTRDPYNYGYTF. The DNA of the CDR3 is TGTGCCAGGGGGGACTTGACACGGGACCCTTATAACTATGGCTACACCTTC.

The V call is TRBV30, the J call TRBJ1-6, with D maybe TRBD1 (5 bases). The CDR3 extends over 14 amino acids. Germline CDR1 GTSNPN, CDR2 SVGIG (reference sequence). With 0 bases removed from V and 11 bases from J, the gap between germline ends came to 14 bases. As DNA, the CDR3 is TGTGCCTGGAGTGTAACCCAGGGCGGGACACCCCTCCACTTT. Protein sequence: CAWSVTQGGTPLHF.

This chain links TRBV19 with TRBJ1-4; 8 bases are a match to TRBD1. Germline CDR1 reads LNHDA; CDR2 reads SQIVND (reference sequence). The trim removed 5 bases at V and 3 bases at J, leaving 5 bases unmatched. This CDR3 contains 15 residues. DNA for the CDR3: TGTGCCAGTAGTGAGACAGGGGACCCTAATGAAAAACTGTTTTTT. Protein product: CASSETGDPNEKLFF.

The CDR3 region has the DNA TGCGCCAGCAGCCAAGTGAGACAGGGGGGTTCTGGAAACACCATATATTTT. The encoded protein is CASSQVRQGGSGNTIYF. The chain is built from TRBV4-1 and TRBJ1-3, with 9 nucleotides matching TRBD1. Germline CDR1 and CDR2: MGHRA and YSYEKL. J was trimmed by 1 base and V by 1 base; bases with no gene match: 5. The CDR3 has 17 amino acids.

The CDR3 region has the DNA TGTGCCAGCAGCTCCGAACGTTACAGGGACTCCTACGAGCAGTACTTC. Its protein is CASSSERYRDSYEQYF. The chain recombines TRBV11-2 with TRBJ2-7, with D perhaps matching TRBD1 (6 bases). Germline lookup yields CDR1 SGHAT and CDR2 FQNNGV. This CDR3 contains 16 residues. Trimming took off 4 bases at V and 0 bases at J, with 16 bases between the two ends.

This clone was recorded a few times. The chain combines TRBV15 with TRBJ1-2; 7 bases are a match to TRBD1. Trimming cost V 1 base and J 4 bases; bases outside gene matches: 9. There are 16 residues in the CDR3. CDR1 and CDR2 (germline): LNHNV, YYDKDF (reference sequence). The CDR3 DNA sequence: TGTGCCACCAGCAGAGGGTGGGACAGAGAACTCTATGGCTACACCTTC. This sequence encodes CATSRGWDRELYGYTF.

A word on this clone: At one of its ends the junction is not consistent with the germline gene, which may arise from a read error. This chain joins TRBV7-7 and TRBJ2-3, with TRBD1 as a possible D gene (6 bases). CDR3 length: 15 amino acids. Germline CDR1 and CDR2: SSHAT and FNYEAQ (reference sequence). This CDR3 is CASSAGQTTTDTQYF. In DNA form, the CDR3 reads TGTGCTAGCAGCGCAGGACAGACGACCACAGATACGCAGTATTTT.

There are a few counts of this clone. CDR3 loop: CASSLERQHNSPLHF. CDR3 bases: TGTGCCAGCAGTTTAGAAAGACAGCATAATTCACCCCTCCACTTT. The chain joins TRBV27 to TRBJ1-6; perhaps TRBD1 as D (5 bases). Looked up from germline, CDR1 is MNHEY and CDR2 is SMNVEV (reference sequence). V dropped 2 bases and J dropped 5 bases, with 10 bases sitting between them. The length of the CDR3 is 15 residues.

The chain has TRBV4-1 and TRBJ2-7, with 8 bases that match TRBD1. The V gene's germline CDR1 is MGHRA and CDR2 YSYEKL. The CDR3 covers 20 residues. J lost 0 bases, V lost 2 bases, and 18 bases had no gene match. CDR3: CASSQSPGRPGTGSSYEQYF. The DNA for the CDR3 is TGCGCCAGCAGCCAATCCCCCGGGAGACCCGGGACAGGAAGCTCCTACGAGCAGTACTTC.